Below, 22 T cell receptor beta chains from the same sample are listed, as sequenced in a study of T cell responses to AZD1222 COVID-19 vaccine. Data came from immunoSEQ multiplex PCR; TCRdb stores just in-frame clones and leaves some out. The top ten hold 3.5% to 4.5% of the sample, which has more than 95,000 clones, approximately 85% seen once. This material consisted of peripheral blood, taken 28 days after the second AZD1222 dose. All receptors come from an adult who received the AZD1222 COVID-19 vaccine.

This clone has just a few counts. V and J are TRBV2 and TRBJ2-3; 11 positions agree with TRBD2. There are 17 residues in the CDR3. Germline loops: CDR1 SNHLY, CDR2 FYNNEI. The V segment lost 4 bases and the J segment 1 base; nucleotides outside the gene matches: 7. CDR3 loop: CASSVLAGGRGTDTQYF. The CDR3 DNA reads TGTGCCAGCAGTGTGCTAGCGGGGGGACGCGGCACAGATACGCAGTATTTT.

V is TRBV6-2 or TRBV6-3 and J is TRBJ2-5, with TRBD2 matching 11 bases. J gave up 7 bases and V 4 bases, and 2 bases lay outside the gene matches. Germline V gene lookup returns CDR1 MNHEY and CDR2 SVGEGT. CDR3 length: 13 residues. The CDR3 DNA follows: TGTGCCAGCAGTTCCGGGACTAGCGGGACCCAGTACTTC. This translates into CASSSGTSGTQYF.

The V call is TRBV30, the J call TRBJ1-2; tentative D call: TRBD1 (5 bases). Looked up from germline, CDR1 is GTSNPN and CDR2 is SVGIG (reference sequence). CDR3 length equals 14 residues. The germline V and J ends were trimmed by 5 bases and 5 bases, with 18 bases remaining between them. The CDR3 DNA is TGTGCCTGGGGGGCCCGGCGAGGTAGATATGGCTACACCTTC. Translation gives CAWGARRGRYGYTF.

This clone has a single count. The chain is built from TRBV7-9 and TRBJ1-1; D ambiguous. Germline-derived CDR1 and CDR2 are SEHNR and FQNEAQ (reference sequence). V was shortened by 11 bases and J by 5 bases, with 15 bases between the two germline ends. This CDR3 contains 12 residues. The CDR3 coding sequence is TGTGCCTCCTCCCCCCAGATGACTGAAGCTTTCTTT. As protein: CASSPQMTEAFF.

J is TRBJ2-2 and V is TRBV9; D is perhaps TRBD1 (6 bases). With 10 bases removed from V and 1 base from J, the gap between germline ends came to 11 bases. Germline CDR1 and CDR2: SGDLS and YYNGEE. The CDR3 consists of 13 residues. CDR3 coding DNA: TGTGCCTCCACAGGGCTGAACACCGGGGAGCTGTTTTTT. Protein: CASTGLNTGELFF.

The chain has TRBV28 and TRBJ1-2, with TRBD1 matching over 10 bases. Germline V gene data show CDR1 as MDHEN and CDR2 as SYDVKM. The CDR3 is 17 amino acids. The J segment lost 3 bases and the V segment lost 1 base, leaving 8 bases of the junction unmatched. CDR3 amino acids: CASSLLDRGRYDYGYTF. Written as DNA, the CDR3 is TGTGCCAGCAGTTTATTAGACAGGGGGCGCTACGACTATGGCTACACCTTC.

The V gene is TRBV4-1, the J gene TRBJ2-1, with a tentative D call TRBD1 (5 bases). Per germline, CDR1 MGHRA and CDR2 YSYEKL. The CDR3 spans 17 residues. V lost 3 bases, J lost 2 bases, and 17 bases lay in between. The CDR3 protein is CASSHPKGKGTYNEQFF. The CDR3 nucleotides read TGCGCCAGCAGCCATCCCAAGGGGAAGGGGACCTACAATGAGCAGTTCTTC.

This clone has more than one count but fewer than ten. This chain joins TRBV19 and TRBJ1-1; TRBD1 agrees at 7 bases. The CDR3 contains 15 residues. Trimming cost V 7 bases and J 4 bases; bases outside gene matches: 12. Germline values: CDR1 LNHDA, CDR2 SQIVND (reference sequence). The CDR3 region is CASNNPTGVSTEAFF. The CDR3 DNA is TGTGCCAGTAACAACCCTACAGGGGTCTCCACTGAAGCTTTCTTT.

This clone was seen a few times. The chain uses TRBV4-2 and TRBJ2-3; TRBD2 matches 10 bases. CDR1 is LGHNA and CDR2 is YNFKEQ in the germline V gene. This CDR3 is built from 16 residues. Germline trimming cut 0 bases from V and 1 base from J; bases unmatched to any gene: 1. CDR3 nucleotide sequence: TGTGCCAGCAGCCAAGATCTAGCGGGGGGCACAGATACGCAGTATTTT. This codes for CASSQDLAGGTDTQYF.

This rearrangement joins TRBV29-1 to TRBJ1-2; 7 bases map to TRBD1. Germline CDR1 SQVTM, CDR2 ANQGSEA. The CDR3 runs to 12 residues. The trim removed 6 bases at V and 2 bases at J, leaving 3 bases unmatched. This chain's CDR3 is CSVVTGNYGYTF. The DNA of the CDR3 is TGCAGCGTCGTGACAGGGAACTATGGCTACACCTTC.

This clone has only one observation. The chain is built from TRBV11-2 and TRBJ2-5; D unresolved. This CDR3 contains 14 residues. Trimming removed 4 bases from V and 1 base from J, with 10 bases in between. Germline V gene lookup returns CDR1 SGHAT and CDR2 FQNNGV. For the CDR3, the DNA is TGTGCCAGCAGCTCCGTACGTTCCCAAGAGACCCAGTACTTC. Amino acids: CASSSVRSQETQYF.

The J gene is TRBJ1-4, the V gene TRBV19; D is unclear. Germline V gene lookup returns CDR1 LNHDA and CDR2 SQIVND (reference sequence). V was shortened by 9 bases and J by 7 bases, with 18 bases between the two germline ends. CDR3 length: 14 amino acids. CDR3 residues: CARPFLWGCEKLFF. For the CDR3, the DNA is TGTGCCAGACCCTTCTTATGGGGTTGTGAAAAACTGTTTTTT.

The genes are TRBV3-1 (or the pseudogene TRBV3-2) and TRBJ2-3; 9 positions match TRBD2. Losses at the gene ends were 2 bases for V and 2 bases for J; bases not matched to a gene: 5. The CDR3 has 16 residues. In germline, CDR1 is LGHDT, CDR2 YNNKEL (reference sequence). CDR3 DNA: TGTGCCAGCAGCCAAAGGAAGCGGGGGGTCACAGATACGCAGTATTTT. Translating it yields CASSQRKRGVTDTQYF.

V and J are TRBV18 and TRBJ1-5; possibly TRBD1 for D (6 bases). Trimming removed 6 bases from V and 1 base from J, with 10 bases in between. In germline, CDR1 is KGHSH, CDR2 LQKENI. The CDR3 extends over 14 amino acids. The CDR3 here is CASSATGSNQPQHF. CDR3 in DNA: TGTGCCAGCTCCGCAACAGGGAGCAATCAGCCCCAGCATTTT.

The chain links TRBV12-3 or TRBV12-4 to TRBJ1-4; maybe TRBD1 (6 bases). The CDR3 totals 13 residues. V dropped 2 bases and J dropped 12 bases, with 13 bases sitting between them. CDR3 sequence (DNA): TGTGCCAGCAGTTTACAGGGCCCAGGGGAACTGTTTTTT. It translates to CASSLQGPGELFF.

CDR3 amino acids: CASSPPPTGELFF. CDR3 nucleotides: TGTGCCAGCTCACCACCGCCCACCGGGGAGCTGTTTTTT. The chain is built from TRBV18 and TRBJ2-2; D unclear. V lost 0 bases and J 4 bases, leaving 3 bases between the germline ends. This CDR3 is built from 13 residues. In germline, CDR1 is KGHSH, CDR2 LQKENI.

The V and J genes are TRBV15 and TRBJ1-5; D may be TRBD1 (5 bases). Germline lookup yields CDR1 LNHNV and CDR2 YYDKDF (reference sequence). The CDR3 is 15 amino acids. V shed 4 bases and J shed 0 bases, with 10 bases lying between them. The CDR3 DNA reads TGTGCCACCAGCATGGGGGGGTATAGCAATCAGCCCCAGCATTTT. The encoded protein is CATSMGGYSNQPQHF.

The J gene is TRBJ1-1, the V gene TRBV30; a weak D match, TRBD1 (5 bases). Deletions cut 3 bases from V and 5 bases from J, with 19 bases between. CDR3 length equals 15 residues. The germline V gene has CDR1 GTSNPN and CDR2 SVGIG (reference sequence). CDR3: CAWRPGTGEMTEAFF. CDR3 in DNA: TGTGCCTGGAGGCCCGGGACGGGGGAGATGACTGAAGCTTTCTTT.

The chain combines TRBV15 with TRBJ1-5, with D possibly matching TRBD1 (5 bases). CDR1 is LNHNV, CDR2 YYDKDF, per germline (reference sequence). The CDR3 spans 14 residues. Trimming shortened V by 5 bases and J by 4 bases, and 12 bases separated the two germline ends. In nucleotides, the CDR3 is TGTGCCACCAGCGGGGGGAAGGGAAATCAGCCCCAGCATTTT. This sequence encodes CATSGGKGNQPQHF.

The rearrangement joins TRBV5-1 to TRBJ1-5; D possibly corresponds to TRBD1 (6 bases). Germline V gene sequence: CDR1 SGHRS, CDR2 YFSETQ. This CDR3 comprises 17 residues. Trimming shortened V by 5 bases and J by 2 bases, and 20 bases separated the two germline ends. This CDR3 is CASRPGPGAGGNQPQHF. CDR3 bases: TGCGCCAGCAGACCGGGACCGGGGGCGGGGGGCAATCAGCCCCAGCATTTT.

This clone occurred once. The chain recombines TRBV10-2 with TRBJ1-3, with D uncertain. This CDR3 comprises 15 residues. Germline V gene data show CDR1 as WSHSY and CDR2 as SAAADI. Trimming removed 0 bases from V and 1 base from J, with 7 bases in between. In DNA form, the CDR3 reads TGCGCCAGCAGTGAGTCCGGCGCTTCTGGAAACACCATATATTTT. It specifies CASSESGASGNTIYF.

The chain is built from TRBV30 and TRBJ2-7, with D tentatively TRBD2 (6 bases). The CDR3 sequence is 16 residues long. Trimming pared 0 bases from V and 7 bases from J, leaving 22 bases between. Germline CDR1 is GTSNPN and CDR2 is SVGIG (reference sequence). The CDR3 DNA sequence: TGTGCCTGGAGTGTACGCGGGGCTTACCAGGCGGGGGAGCAGTACTTC. Encoded protein: CAWSVRGAYQAGEQYF. The variable domain in full, completed from reference TRBV30 and TRBJ2-7, reads SQTIHQWPATLVQPVGSPLSLECTVEGTSNPNLYWYRQAAGRGLQLLFYSVGIGQISSEVPQNLSASRPQDRQFILSSKKLLLSDSGFYLCAWSVRGAYQAGEQYFGPGTRLTVT.